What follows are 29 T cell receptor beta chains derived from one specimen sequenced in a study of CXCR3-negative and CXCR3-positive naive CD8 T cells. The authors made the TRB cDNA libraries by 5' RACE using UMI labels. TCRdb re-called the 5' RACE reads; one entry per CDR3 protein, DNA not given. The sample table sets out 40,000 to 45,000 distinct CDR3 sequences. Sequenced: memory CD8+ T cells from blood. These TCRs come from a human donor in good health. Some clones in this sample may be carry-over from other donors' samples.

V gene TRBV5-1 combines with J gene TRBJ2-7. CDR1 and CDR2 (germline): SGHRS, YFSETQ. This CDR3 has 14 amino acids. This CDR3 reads CASSPDGPDYEQYF.

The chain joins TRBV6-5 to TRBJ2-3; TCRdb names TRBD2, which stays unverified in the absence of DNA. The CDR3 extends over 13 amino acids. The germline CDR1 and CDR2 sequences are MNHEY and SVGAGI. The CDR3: CASSTSFADTQYF.

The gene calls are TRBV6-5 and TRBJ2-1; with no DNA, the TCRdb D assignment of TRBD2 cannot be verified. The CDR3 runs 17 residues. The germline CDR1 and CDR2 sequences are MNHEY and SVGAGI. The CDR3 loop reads CASSYDGGGGSYNEQFF.

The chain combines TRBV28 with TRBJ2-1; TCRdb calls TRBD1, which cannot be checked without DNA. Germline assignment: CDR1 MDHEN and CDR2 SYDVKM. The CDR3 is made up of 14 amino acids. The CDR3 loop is CASSFRTGVDEQFF.

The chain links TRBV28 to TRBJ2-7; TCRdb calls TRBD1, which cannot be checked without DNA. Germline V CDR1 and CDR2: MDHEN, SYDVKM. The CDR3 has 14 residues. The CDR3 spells CASSYMGRAYEQYF.

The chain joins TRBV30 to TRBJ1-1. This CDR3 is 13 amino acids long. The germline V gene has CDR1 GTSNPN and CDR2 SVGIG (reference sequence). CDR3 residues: CAWARSMNTEAFF.

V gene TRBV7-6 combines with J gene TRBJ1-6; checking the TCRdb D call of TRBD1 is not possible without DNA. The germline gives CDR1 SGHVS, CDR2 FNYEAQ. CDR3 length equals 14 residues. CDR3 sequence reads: CASSPGQGDSPLHF.

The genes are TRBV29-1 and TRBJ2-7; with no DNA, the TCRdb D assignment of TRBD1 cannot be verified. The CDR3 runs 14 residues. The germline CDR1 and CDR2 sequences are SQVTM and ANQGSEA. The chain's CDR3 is CSVYGGSGTYEQYF.

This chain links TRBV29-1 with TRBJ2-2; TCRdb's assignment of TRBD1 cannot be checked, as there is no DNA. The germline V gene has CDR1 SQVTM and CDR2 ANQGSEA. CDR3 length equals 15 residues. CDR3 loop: CSVVLRAAGAGELFF.

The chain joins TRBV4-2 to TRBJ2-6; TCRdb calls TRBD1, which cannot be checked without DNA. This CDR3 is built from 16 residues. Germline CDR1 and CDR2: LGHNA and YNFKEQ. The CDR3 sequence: CASSQETASGANVLTF.

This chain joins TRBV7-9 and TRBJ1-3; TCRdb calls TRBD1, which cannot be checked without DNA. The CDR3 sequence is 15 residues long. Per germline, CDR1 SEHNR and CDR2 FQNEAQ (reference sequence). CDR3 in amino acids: CASSFQGAQGNTIYF.

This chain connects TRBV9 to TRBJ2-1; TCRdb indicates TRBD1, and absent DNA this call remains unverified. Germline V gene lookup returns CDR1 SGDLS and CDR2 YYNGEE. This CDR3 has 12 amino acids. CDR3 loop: CASSTGYNEQFF.

CDR3 amino acids: CASSLVAGSYNEQFF. The V call is TRBV12-3 or TRBV12-4, the J call TRBJ2-1. CDR3 length: 15 amino acids.

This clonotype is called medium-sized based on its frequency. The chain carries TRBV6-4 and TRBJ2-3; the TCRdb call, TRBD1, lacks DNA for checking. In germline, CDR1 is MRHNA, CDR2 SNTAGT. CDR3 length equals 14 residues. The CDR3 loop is CASSDGQGADTQYF.

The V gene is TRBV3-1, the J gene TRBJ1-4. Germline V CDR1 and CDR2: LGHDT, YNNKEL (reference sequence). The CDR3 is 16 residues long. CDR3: CASSQGGHATNEKLFF. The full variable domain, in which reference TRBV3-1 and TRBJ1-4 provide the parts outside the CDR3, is DTAVSQTPKYLVTQMGNDKSIKCEQNLGHDTMYWYKQDSKKFLKIMFSYNNKELIINETVPNRFSPKSPDKAHLNLHINSLELGDSAVYFCASSQGGHATNEKLFFGSGTQLSVL.

The CDR3 here is CASSLEVWGVRTEAFF. The chain employs TRBV5-6 and TRBJ1-1; TCRdb gives TRBD1 as the D gene, but with no DNA this cannot be confirmed. The CDR3 covers 16 residues. In germline, CDR1 is SGHDT, CDR2 YYEEEE. The complete variable domain, with remaining parts taken from reference TRBV5-6 and TRBJ1-1, reads DAGVTQSPTHLIKTRGQQVTLRCSPKSGHDTVSWYQQALGQGPQFIFQYYEEEERQRGNFPDRFSGHQFPNYSSELNVNALLLGDSALYLCASSLEVWGVRTEAFFGQGTRLTVV.

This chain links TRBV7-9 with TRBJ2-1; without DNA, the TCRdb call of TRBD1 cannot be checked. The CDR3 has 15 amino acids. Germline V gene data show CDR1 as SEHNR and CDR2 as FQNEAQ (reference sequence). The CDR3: CASSSLVTGGGEQFF. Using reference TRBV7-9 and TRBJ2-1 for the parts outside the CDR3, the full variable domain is DTGVSQNPRHKITKRGQNVTFRCDPISEHNRLYWYRQTLGQGPEFLTYFQNEAQLEKSRLLSDRFSAERPKGSFSTLEIQRTEQGDSAMYLCASSSLVTGGGEQFFGPGTRLTVL.

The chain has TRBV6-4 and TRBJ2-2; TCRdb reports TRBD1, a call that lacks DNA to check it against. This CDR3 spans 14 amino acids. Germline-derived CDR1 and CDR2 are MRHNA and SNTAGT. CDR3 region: CASSPGTSTGELFF.

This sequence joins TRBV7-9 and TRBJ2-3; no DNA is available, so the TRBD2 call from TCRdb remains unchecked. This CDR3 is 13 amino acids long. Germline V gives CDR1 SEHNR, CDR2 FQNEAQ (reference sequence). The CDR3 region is CASSGRAPDTQYF.

Here the CDR3 reads CASSLSSGGVDTQYF. The gene calls are TRBV27 and TRBJ2-3; TCRdb indicates TRBD2, and absent DNA this call remains unverified. The CDR3 is 15 residues long. Germline values: CDR1 MNHEY, CDR2 SMNVEV (reference sequence).

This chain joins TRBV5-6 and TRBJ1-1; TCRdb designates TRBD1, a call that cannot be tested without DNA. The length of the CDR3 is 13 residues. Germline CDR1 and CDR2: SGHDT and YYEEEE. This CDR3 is CASSFDRGRKAFF.

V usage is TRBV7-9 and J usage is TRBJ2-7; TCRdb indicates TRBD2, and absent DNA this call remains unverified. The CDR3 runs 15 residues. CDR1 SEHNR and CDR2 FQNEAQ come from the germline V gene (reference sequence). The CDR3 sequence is CASSLEEGTGWEQYF.

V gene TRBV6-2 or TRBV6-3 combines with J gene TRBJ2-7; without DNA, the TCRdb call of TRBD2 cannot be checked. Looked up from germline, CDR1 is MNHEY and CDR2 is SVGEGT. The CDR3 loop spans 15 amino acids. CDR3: CASSDPGLAGVEQYF.

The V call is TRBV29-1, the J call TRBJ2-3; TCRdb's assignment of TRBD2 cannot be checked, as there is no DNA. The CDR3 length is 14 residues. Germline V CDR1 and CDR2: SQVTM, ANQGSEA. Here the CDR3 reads CSAIGPWGADTQYF.

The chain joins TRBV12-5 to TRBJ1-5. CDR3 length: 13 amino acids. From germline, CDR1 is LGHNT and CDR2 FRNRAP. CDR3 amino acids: CASGSDDNQPQHF.

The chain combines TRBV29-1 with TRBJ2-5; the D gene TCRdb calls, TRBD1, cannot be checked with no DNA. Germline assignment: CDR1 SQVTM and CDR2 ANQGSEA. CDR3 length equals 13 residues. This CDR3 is CSVGSSGVETQYF.

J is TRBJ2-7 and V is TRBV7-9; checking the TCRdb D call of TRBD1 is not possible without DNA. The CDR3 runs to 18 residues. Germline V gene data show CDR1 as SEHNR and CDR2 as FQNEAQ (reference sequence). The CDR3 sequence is CASSLYQRDRKSSYEQYF.

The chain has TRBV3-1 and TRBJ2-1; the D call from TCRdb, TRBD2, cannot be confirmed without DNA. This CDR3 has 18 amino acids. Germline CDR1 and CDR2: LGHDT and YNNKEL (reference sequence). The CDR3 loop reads CASSALTSGGAEAHEQFF.

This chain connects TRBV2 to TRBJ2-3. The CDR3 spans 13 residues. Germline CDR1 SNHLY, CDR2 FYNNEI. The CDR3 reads CARQGWRTDTQYF.